Following are 2 T cell receptor beta chains from one sample sequenced in a study of blood T cell repertoires in COVID-19. Some clones are missing from TCRdb's copy, which holds only in-frame ones; the method was immunoSEQ multiplex PCR. Among roughly 320,000 clones listed, about 90% were seen once. Specimen: peripheral blood. These receptor sequences come from a woman in her twenties or thirties with COVID-19, enrolled during active disease.

The V and J genes are TRBV28 and TRBJ1-5; TRBD1 matches 7 bases. CDR3 length equals 15 residues. J was trimmed by 6 bases and V by 7 bases; bases with no gene match: 12. Germline assignment: CDR1 MDHEN and CDR2 SYDVKM. CDR3 DNA sequence: TGTGCCAGCACCCTAGACGACAGGGTGGTTCAGCCCCAGCATTTT. This sequence encodes CASTLDDRVVQPQHF. Variable domain in full (rest from reference TRBV28 and TRBJ1-5): DVKVTQSSRYLVKRTGEKVFLECVQDMDHENMFWYRQDPGLGLRLIYFSYDVKMKEKGDIPEGYSVSREKKERFSLILESASTNQTSMYLCASTLDDRVVQPQHFGDGTRLSIL.

The chain joins TRBV16 to TRBJ1-2, with 9 nucleotides matching TRBD1. The CDR3 is 15 residues long. With V trimmed by 3 bases and J by 5 bases, 7 bases remained unmatched. Germline V gives CDR1 KGHSY, CDR2 FQNENV. The CDR3 reads CASSQRTGAVYGYTF. The CDR3 bases are TGTGCCAGCAGCCAGCGGACAGGGGCAGTATATGGCTACACCTTC.